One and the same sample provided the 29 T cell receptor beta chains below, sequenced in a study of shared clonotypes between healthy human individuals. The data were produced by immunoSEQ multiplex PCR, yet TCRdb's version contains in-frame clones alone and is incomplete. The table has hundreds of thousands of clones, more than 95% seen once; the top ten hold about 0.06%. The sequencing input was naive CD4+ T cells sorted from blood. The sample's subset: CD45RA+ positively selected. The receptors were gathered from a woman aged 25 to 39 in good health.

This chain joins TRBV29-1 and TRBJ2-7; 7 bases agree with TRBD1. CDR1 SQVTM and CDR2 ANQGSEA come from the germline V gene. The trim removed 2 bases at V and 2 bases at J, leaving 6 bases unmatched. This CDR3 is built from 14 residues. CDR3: CSVERRQGPYEQYF. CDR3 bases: TGCAGCGTTGAACGCAGACAGGGACCCTACGAGCAGTACTTC.

Written as DNA, the CDR3 is TGTGCCAGCAGTACCTCGGGCCGGCCTAGGGGATACCCCCCCTGGCCAGATACGCAGTATTTT. As protein: CASSTSGRPRGYPPWPDTQYF. The chain employs TRBV27 and TRBJ2-3; D might be TRBD1 (5 bases). V dropped 5 bases and J dropped 4 bases, with 34 bases sitting between them. CDR1 is MNHEY, CDR2 SMNVEV, per germline (reference sequence). The CDR3 covers 21 residues.

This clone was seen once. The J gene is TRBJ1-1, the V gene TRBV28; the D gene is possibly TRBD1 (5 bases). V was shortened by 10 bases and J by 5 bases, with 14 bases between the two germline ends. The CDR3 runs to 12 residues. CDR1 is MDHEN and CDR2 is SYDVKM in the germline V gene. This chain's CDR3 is CATTRGGTEAFF. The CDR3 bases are TGTGCCACCACGAGGGGCGGGACTGAAGCTTTCTTT.

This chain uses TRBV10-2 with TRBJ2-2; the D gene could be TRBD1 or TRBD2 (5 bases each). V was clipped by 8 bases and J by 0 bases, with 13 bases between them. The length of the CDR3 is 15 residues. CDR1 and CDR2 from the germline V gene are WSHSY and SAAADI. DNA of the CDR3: TGCGCCAGCTTCCAGGGAGCTGCGAACACCGGGGAGCTGTTTTTT. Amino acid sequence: CASFQGAANTGELFF.

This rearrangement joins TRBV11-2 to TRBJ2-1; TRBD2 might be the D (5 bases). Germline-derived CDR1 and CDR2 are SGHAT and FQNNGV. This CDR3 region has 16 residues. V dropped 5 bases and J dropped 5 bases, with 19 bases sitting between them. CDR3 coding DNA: TGTGCCAGCAGCCACCTGCCGGGGAAAAGGGACAATGAGCAGTTCTTC. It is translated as CASSHLPGKRDNEQFF.

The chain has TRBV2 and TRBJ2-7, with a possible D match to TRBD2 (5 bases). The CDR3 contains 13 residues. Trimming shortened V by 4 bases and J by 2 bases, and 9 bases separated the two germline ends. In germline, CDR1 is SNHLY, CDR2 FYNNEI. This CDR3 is CASSGDYTYEQYF. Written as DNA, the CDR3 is TGTGCCAGCAGTGGAGACTACACCTACGAGCAGTACTTC.

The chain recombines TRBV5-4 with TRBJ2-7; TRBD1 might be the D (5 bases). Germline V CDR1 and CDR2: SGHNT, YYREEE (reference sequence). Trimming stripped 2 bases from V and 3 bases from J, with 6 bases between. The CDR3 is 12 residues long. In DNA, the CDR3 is TGTGCCAGCAGCTTCGACAGCTACGAGCAGTACTTC. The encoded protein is CASSFDSYEQYF.

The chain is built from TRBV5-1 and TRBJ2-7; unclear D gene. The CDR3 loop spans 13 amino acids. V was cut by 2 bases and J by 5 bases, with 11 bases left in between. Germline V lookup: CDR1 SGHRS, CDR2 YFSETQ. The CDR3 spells CASSFGPRDEQYF. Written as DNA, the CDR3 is TGCGCCAGCAGCTTTGGCCCCCGAGACGAGCAGTACTTC.

In DNA form, the CDR3 reads TGCGCCAGCAGCTTGGTCGTCGACTCCTACGAGCAGTACTTC. Protein: CASSLVVDSYEQYF. The rearrangement joins TRBV5-1 to TRBJ2-7; unclear D gene. The CDR3 spans 14 residues. Germline CDR1 reads SGHRS; CDR2 reads YFSETQ. V was cut by 0 bases and J by 0 bases, with 7 bases left in between.

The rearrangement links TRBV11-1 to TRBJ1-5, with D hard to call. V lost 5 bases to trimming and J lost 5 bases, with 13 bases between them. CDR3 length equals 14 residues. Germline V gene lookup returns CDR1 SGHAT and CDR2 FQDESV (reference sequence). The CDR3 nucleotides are TGTGCCAGCAGCGTGGTAGGCGGTGATCAGCCCCAGCATTTT. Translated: CASSVVGGDQPQHF.

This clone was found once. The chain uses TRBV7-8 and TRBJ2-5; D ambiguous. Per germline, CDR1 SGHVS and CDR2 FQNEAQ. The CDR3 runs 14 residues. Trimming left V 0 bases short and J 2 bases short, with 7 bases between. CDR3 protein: CASSLASPQETQYF. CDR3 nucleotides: TGTGCCAGCAGCTTAGCTAGCCCACAAGAGACCCAGTACTTC.

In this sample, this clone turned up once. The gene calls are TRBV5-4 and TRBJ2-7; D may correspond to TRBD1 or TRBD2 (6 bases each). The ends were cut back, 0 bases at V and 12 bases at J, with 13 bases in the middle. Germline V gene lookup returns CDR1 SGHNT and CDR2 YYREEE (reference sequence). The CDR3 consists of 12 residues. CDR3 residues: CASSLEGGVRYF. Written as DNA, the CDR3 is TGTGCCAGCAGCTTGGAGGGGGGTGTTAGGTACTTC.

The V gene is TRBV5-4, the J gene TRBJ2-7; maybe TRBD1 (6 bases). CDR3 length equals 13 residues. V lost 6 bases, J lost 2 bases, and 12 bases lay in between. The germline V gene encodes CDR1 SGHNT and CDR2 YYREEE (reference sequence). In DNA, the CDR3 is TGTGCCAGCACCCCGGACAGAGCCTACGAGCAGTACTTC. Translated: CASTPDRAYEQYF.

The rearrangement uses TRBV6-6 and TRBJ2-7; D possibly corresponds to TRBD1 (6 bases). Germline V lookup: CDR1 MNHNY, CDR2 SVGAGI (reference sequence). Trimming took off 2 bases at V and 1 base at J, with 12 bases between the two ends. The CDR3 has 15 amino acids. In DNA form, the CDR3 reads TGTGCCAGCAGTTACGGCAGGGGTGGGTCCTACGAGCAGTACTTC. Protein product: CASSYGRGGSYEQYF.

CDR3 sequence (DNA): TGTGCCAGCAGTTTAAGTTCGCGGGGAAACACCATATATTTT. Translation gives CASSLSSRGNTIYF. J is TRBJ1-3 and V is TRBV27; no clear D. The CDR3 is 14 residues long. Germline V CDR1 and CDR2: MNHEY, SMNVEV (reference sequence). V lost 2 bases to trimming and J lost 4 bases, with 9 bases between them.

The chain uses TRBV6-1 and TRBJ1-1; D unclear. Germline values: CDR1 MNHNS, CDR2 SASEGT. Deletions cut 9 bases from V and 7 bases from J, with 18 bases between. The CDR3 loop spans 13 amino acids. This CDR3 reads CASSTRSYGEAFF. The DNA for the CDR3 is TGTGCCAGTTCGACTCGGAGCTACGGTGAAGCTTTCTTT.

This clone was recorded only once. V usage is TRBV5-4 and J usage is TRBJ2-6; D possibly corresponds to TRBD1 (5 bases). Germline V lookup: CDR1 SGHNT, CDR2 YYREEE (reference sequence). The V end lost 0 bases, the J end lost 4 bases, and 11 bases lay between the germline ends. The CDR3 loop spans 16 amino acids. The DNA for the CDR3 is TGTGCCAGCAGCTTGGAAGGCAGGGCCGGGGCCAACGTCCTGACTTTC. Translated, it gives CASSLEGRAGANVLTF.

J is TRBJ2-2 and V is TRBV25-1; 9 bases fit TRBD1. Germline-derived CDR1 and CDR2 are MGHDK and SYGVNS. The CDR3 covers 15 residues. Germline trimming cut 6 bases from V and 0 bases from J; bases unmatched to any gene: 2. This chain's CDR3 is CASSRQGANTGELFF. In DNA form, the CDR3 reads TGTGCCAGCAGCAGACAGGGGGCGAACACCGGGGAGCTGTTTTTT.

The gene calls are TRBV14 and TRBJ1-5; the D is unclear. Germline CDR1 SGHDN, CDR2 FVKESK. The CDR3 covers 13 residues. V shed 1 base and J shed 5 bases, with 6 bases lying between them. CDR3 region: CASSQGRDQPQHF. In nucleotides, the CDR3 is TGTGCCAGCAGCCAAGGGAGGGATCAGCCCCAGCATTTT.

The DNA of the CDR3 is TGTGCCAGCAGTGAATCTGGGCTTGTCGGCTATGGCTACACCTTC. It yields the protein CASSESGLVGYGYTF. V gene TRBV2 combines with J gene TRBJ1-2; no definite D call. Trimming took 2 bases from V and 4 from J, leaving 14 bases between them. Per the germline V gene, CDR1 is SNHLY and CDR2 is FYNNEI. CDR3 length: 15 amino acids.

The CDR3 DNA is TGTGCCAGCAGCTTTGGGGGACAGGGGGTTTACGAGCAGTACTTC. Amino acid sequence: CASSFGGQGVYEQYF. V usage is TRBV5-4 and J usage is TRBJ2-7; TRBD1 matches 11 bases. The length of the CDR3 is 15 residues. From germline, CDR1 is SGHNT and CDR2 YYREEE (reference sequence). J lost 4 bases, V lost 2 bases, and 5 bases had no gene match.

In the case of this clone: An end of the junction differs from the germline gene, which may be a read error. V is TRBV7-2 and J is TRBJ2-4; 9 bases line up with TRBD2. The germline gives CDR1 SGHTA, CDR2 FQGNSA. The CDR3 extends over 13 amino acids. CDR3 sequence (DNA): TGTGCCAGCAGCTTAGACTGGACTAGCGTCCGATGCTTC. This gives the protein CASSLDWTSVRCF.

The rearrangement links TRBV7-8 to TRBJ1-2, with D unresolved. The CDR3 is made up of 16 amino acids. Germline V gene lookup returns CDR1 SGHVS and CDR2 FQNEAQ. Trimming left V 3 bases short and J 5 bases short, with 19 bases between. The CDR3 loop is CASSFVGIGSQYGYTF. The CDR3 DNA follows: TGTGCCAGCAGCTTTGTCGGAATAGGTTCCCAATATGGCTACACCTTC.

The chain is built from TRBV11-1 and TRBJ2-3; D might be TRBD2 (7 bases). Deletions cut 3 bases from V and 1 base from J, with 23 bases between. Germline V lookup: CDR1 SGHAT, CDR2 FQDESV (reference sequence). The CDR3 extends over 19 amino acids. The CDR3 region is CASSLGSGMGAVGTDTQYF. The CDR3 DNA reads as TGTGCCAGCAGCTTGGGCAGCGGGATGGGGGCTGTGGGCACAGATACGCAGTATTTT.

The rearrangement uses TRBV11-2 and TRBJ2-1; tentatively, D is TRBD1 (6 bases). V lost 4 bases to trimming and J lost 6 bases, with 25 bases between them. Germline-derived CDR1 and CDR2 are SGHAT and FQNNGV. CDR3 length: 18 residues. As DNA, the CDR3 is TGTGCCAGCAGCTCTAGGGGGTCGGTACTGCCCGCGGGCAATGAGCAGTTCTTC. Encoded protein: CASSSRGSVLPAGNEQFF.

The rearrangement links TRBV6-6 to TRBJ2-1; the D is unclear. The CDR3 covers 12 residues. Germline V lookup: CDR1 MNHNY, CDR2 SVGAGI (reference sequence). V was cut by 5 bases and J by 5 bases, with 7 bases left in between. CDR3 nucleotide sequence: TGTGCCAGCAGTAGTCTCGACAATGAGCAGTTCTTC. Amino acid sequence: CASSSLDNEQFF.

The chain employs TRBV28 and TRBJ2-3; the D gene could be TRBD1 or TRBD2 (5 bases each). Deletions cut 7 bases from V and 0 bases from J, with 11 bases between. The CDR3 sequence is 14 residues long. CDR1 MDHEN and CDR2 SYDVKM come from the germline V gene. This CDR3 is CASITGQSTDTQYF. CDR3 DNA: TGTGCCAGCATCACGGGGCAAAGCACAGATACGCAGTATTTT.

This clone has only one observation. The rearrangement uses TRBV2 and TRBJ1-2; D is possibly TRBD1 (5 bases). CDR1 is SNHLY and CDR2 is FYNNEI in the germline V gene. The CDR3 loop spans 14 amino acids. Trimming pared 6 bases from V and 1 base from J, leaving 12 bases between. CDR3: CASRTGTSNYGYTF. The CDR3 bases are TGTGCCAGCAGAACCGGGACGAGTAACTATGGCTACACCTTC.

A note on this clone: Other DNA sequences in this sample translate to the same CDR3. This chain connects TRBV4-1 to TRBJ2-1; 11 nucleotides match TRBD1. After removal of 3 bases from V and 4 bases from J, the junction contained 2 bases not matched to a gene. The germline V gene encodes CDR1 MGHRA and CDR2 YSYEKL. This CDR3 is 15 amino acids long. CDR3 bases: TGCGCCAGCAGCCAGGGACAGGGGGGTTACAATGAGCAGTTCTTC. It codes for CASSQGQGGYNEQFF.